This T cell receptor beta chain came from a study of T cells in Graves' hyperthyroidism and ophthalmopathy. Trimming took 8 bases from V and 6 from J, leaving 17 bases between them. This CDR3 region has 12 residues. From germline, CDR1 is SQVTM and CDR2 ANQGSEA. Amplified regions were TCR beta CDR3 sequences from RNA transcripts. HTBI primers were used for first-round RT-PCR of the TCR CDR3. TCRdb ran MiXCR on the multiplex PCR reads and lists one entry per CDR3 protein. The sample holds over 700,000 distinct CDR3 sequences, over 35% seen once. J is TRBJ2-7 and V is TRBV29-1; D is perhaps TRBD2 (5 bases). Sequenced material: blood. The origin of this receptor is a man younger than 35 with Graves' hyperthyroidism. The CDR3 DNA is TGCAGCTTAGCGCGCACGCCGGGCGAGCAGTACTTC. This translates into CSLARTPGEQYF.